Included here is one T cell receptor beta chain sequence, with context. This specimen belongs to a study of blood T cell repertoires in COVID-19. Clones were sequenced by immunoSEQ multiplex PCR, and TCRdb holds only the in-frame ones, with some missing. The sample has around 180,000 clones, around 85% seen once. The length of the CDR3 is 15 residues. V was clipped by 2 bases and J by 4 bases; unmatched bases: 1. CDR1 and CDR2 from the germline V gene are SNHLY and FYNNEI. This receptor was obtained from an older man with COVID-19, enrolled during active disease. The chain joins TRBV2 to TRBJ2-2, with 10 bases fitting TRBD1. The specimen sequenced was peripheral blood. The CDR3 is CASSERTGGTGELFF. The CDR3 DNA sequence: TGTGCCAGCAGTGAAAGGACAGGGGGCACCGGGGAGCTGTTTTTT.